What follows are 15 T cell receptor beta chains derived from one specimen sequenced in a study of graft-versus-host responses after intestinal transplantation. Antigen specificity for these receptors is unknown. Profiled with immunoSEQ multiplex PCR; TCRdb holds only in-frame clones, not every one. The data contain 78,000 or so clones, more than 75% of them seen just once; the ten biggest clones take up roughly 7.3%. Here the sequenced sample was unstimulated CD8+ T cells sorted from spleen or lymph node cells, taken before transplant. All receptors derive from a human donor who was the organ donor for an intestinal transplant.

This clone has only one observation. The chain links TRBV9 to TRBJ2-1; D not resolved. The germline gives CDR1 SGDLS, CDR2 YYNGEE. Trimming shortened V by 0 bases and J by 0 bases, and 13 bases separated the two germline ends. The CDR3 totals 17 residues. The CDR3 spells CASSVASKPHSYNEQFF. CDR3 nucleotide sequence: TGTGCCAGCAGCGTAGCTAGTAAACCCCACTCCTACAATGAGCAGTTCTTC. Together with reference TRBV9 and TRBJ2-1, the CDR3 gives the full variable domain: DSGVTQTPKHLITATGQRVTLRCSPRSGDLSVYWYQQSLDQGLQFLIQYYNGEERAKGNILERFSAQQFPDLHSELNLSSLELGDSALYFCASSVASKPHSYNEQFFGPGTRLTVL.

This clone came up once. This chain uses TRBV7-2 with TRBJ2-5; 8 nucleotides align to TRBD2. Matching the DNA end better, TRBJ2-7 makes the J call doubtful. CDR1 is SGHTA, CDR2 FQGNSA, per germline. The CDR3 contains 15 residues. CDR3 in amino acids: CASSTVAGRSYEQYF. Written as DNA, the CDR3 is TGTGCCAGCAGCACTGTAGCGGGGCGCTCCTACGAGCAGTACTTC.

V usage is TRBV13 and J usage is TRBJ2-1; the D gene could be TRBD1 or TRBD2 (5 bases each). V dropped 1 base and J dropped 8 bases, with 18 bases sitting between them. Germline-derived CDR1 and CDR2 are PRHDT and FYEKMQ (reference sequence). This CDR3 spans 16 amino acids. CDR3 protein: CASSLAGTNLLHEQFF. The CDR3 coding sequence is TGTGCCAGCAGCTTAGCCGGGACCAACCTGCTGCATGAGCAGTTCTTC.

The rearrangement joins TRBV6-1 to TRBJ1-6; D is uncertain. From germline, CDR1 is MNHNS and CDR2 SASEGT. The V end was cut by 3 bases, the J end by 9 bases, with 9 bases between. The CDR3 consists of 13 residues. The CDR3 bases are TGTGCCAGCAGTGACTGGACGGCTTCACCCCTCCACTTT. As protein: CASSDWTASPLHF.

V is TRBV6-1 and J is TRBJ1-2; D gene unclear. Trimming took 4 bases from V and 4 from J, leaving 13 bases between them. The CDR3 has 14 amino acids. The germline V gene has CDR1 MNHNS and CDR2 SASEGT. CDR3 region: CASSGRGQSYGYTF. In DNA form, the CDR3 reads TGTGCCAGCAGTGGTAGAGGGCAGTCCTATGGCTACACCTTC.

This clone was seen more than once but under ten times. The chain uses TRBV7-9 and TRBJ2-1; no clear D gene. The V and J ends lost 8 bases and 8 bases respectively, with 16 bases between them. The CDR3 loop spans 13 amino acids. Germline loops: CDR1 SEHNR, CDR2 FQNEAQ (reference sequence). CDR3 nucleotides: TGTGCCAGCGGAAAGATGGGTATGGATGAGCAGTTCTTC. This gives the protein CASGKMGMDEQFF.

This chain connects TRBV9 to TRBJ2-1; D tentatively reads TRBD1 or TRBD2 (5 bases each). Trimming pared 4 bases from V and 3 bases from J, leaving 14 bases between. The CDR3 contains 15 residues. Germline V gene sequence: CDR1 SGDLS, CDR2 YYNGEE. The CDR3 reads CASSPGTEHYNEQFF. As DNA, the CDR3 is TGTGCCAGCAGCCCCGGGACGGAGCACTACAATGAGCAGTTCTTC.

J is TRBJ2-7 and V is TRBV10-3; D is unresolved. The CDR3 contains 12 residues. Germline-derived CDR1 and CDR2 are ENHRY and SYGVKD. Trimming took off 4 bases at V and 5 bases at J, with 9 bases between the two ends. The CDR3 DNA reads TGTGCCATCAGTGTGTTGAGAAACGAGCAGTACTTC. Encoded protein: CAISVLRNEQYF.

V and J are TRBV6-6 and TRBJ1-4; 9 nucleotides match TRBD1. The V and J ends lost 5 bases and 12 bases, in that order; junction bases with no gene match: 13. CDR1 is MNHNY, CDR2 SVGAGI, per germline (reference sequence). The CDR3 is 15 residues long. The CDR3 is CASSTSGTGYLELFF. CDR3 DNA: TGTGCCAGCAGTACGTCCGGGACAGGGTATTTGGAACTGTTTTTT.

V is TRBV6-4 and J is TRBJ2-2; 7 bases align to TRBD1. V lost 0 bases and J lost 5; bases outside the gene matches: 3. This CDR3 spans 15 amino acids. Germline CDR1 is MRHNA and CDR2 is SNTAGT. The CDR3 DNA reads as TGTGCCAGCAGTGACTCACAGGGGACGACCGGGGAGCTGTTTTTT. Translated: CASSDSQGTTGELFF.

This chain joins TRBV30 and TRBJ1-2; possibly TRBD1 for D (6 bases). The CDR3 is made up of 13 amino acids. CDR1 GTSNPN and CDR2 SVGIG come from the germline V gene (reference sequence). V dropped 7 bases and J dropped 4 bases, with 16 bases sitting between them. The CDR3: CASYSGTPYGYTF. Written as DNA, the CDR3 is TGTGCCTCCTATTCCGGGACACCCTATGGCTACACCTTC. Full variable domain (outside the CDR3, taken from reference TRBV30 and TRBJ1-2): SQTIHQWPATLVQPVGSPLSLECTVEGTSNPNLYWYRQAAGRGLQLLFYSVGIGQISSEVPQNLSASRPQDRQFILSSKKLLLSDSGFYLCASYSGTPYGYTFGSGTRLTVV.

The chain links TRBV11-2 to TRBJ2-7; D remains ambiguous. The V gene lost 5 bases and the J gene lost 3 bases, with 8 bases spanning the gap. This CDR3 comprises 12 residues. In germline, CDR1 is SGHAT, CDR2 FQNNGV. CDR3 residues: CASSNTIYEQYF. The CDR3 region has the DNA TGTGCCAGCAGCAATACCATCTACGAGCAGTACTTC. Using reference TRBV11-2 and TRBJ2-7 for the parts outside the CDR3, the full variable domain is EAGVAQSPRYKIIEKRQSVAFWCNPISGHATLYWYQQILGQGPKLLIQFQNNGVVDDSQLPKDRFSAERLKGVDSTLKIQPAKLEDSAVYLCASSNTIYEQYFGPGTRLTVT.

Only one count was recorded for this clone. This chain links TRBV28 with TRBJ2-6; the match to TRBD1 covers 8 bases. The CDR3 has 18 amino acids. The germline CDR1 and CDR2 sequences are MDHEN and SYDVKM. V was clipped by 5 bases and J by 2 bases; unmatched bases: 11. The CDR3 DNA sequence: TGTGCCAGCAGTCTCCCGGGGCAGGGGGCGGCTGGGGCCAACGTCCTGACTTTC. Amino acid sequence: CASSLPGQGAAGANVLTF.

The rearrangement uses TRBV19 and TRBJ1-1; D not resolved. The ends were cut back, 3 bases at V and 5 bases at J, with 7 bases in the middle. The CDR3 runs to 12 residues. Looked up from germline, CDR1 is LNHDA and CDR2 is SQIVND (reference sequence). CDR3 DNA: TGTGCCAGTAGTATTTGGGGAACTGAAGCTTTCTTT. It codes for CASSIWGTEAFF.

The chain employs TRBV5-4 and TRBJ2-5; D is ambiguous. The CDR3 is made up of 13 amino acids. Trimming took off 4 bases at V and 0 bases at J, with 7 bases between the two ends. Germline loops: CDR1 SGHNT, CDR2 YYREEE (reference sequence). CDR3 bases: TGTGCCAGCAGCACTGGACACCAAGAGACCCAGTACTTC. It translates to CASSTGHQETQYF.